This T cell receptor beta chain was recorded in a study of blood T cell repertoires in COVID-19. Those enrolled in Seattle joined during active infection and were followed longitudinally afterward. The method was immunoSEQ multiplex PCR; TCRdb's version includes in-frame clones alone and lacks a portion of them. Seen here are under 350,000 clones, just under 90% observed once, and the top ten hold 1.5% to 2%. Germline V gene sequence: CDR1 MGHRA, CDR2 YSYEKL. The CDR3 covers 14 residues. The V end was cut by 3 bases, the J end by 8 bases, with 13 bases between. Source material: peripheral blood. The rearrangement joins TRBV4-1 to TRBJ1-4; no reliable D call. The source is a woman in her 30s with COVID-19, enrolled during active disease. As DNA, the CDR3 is TGCGCCAGCAGCCACAAAGAGGATGGAGAAAAACTGTTTTTT. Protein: CASSHKEDGEKLFF.